This passage covers 3 T cell receptor beta chains from one sample sequenced in a study of shared clonotypes between healthy human individuals. Sequencing used immunoSEQ multiplex PCR; TCRdb keeps in-frame clones, though not all of them. The sample shows millions of clones, 80% to 95% of them seen only once. The specimen sequenced was naive CD4+ T cells from PBMCs. Regarding subset: CD45RA+ positively selected. Receptors were obtained from a man aged 18 to 35 in good health. Some clones in this sample may be carry-over from other donors' samples.

This clone has just a few counts. The rearrangement links TRBV7-9 to TRBJ1-1, with a possible D match to TRBD1 (6 bases). The germline V gene encodes CDR1 SEHNR and CDR2 FQNEAQ (reference sequence). The CDR3 runs 15 residues. V gave up 5 bases and J gave up 1 base, with 14 bases separating them. CDR3 amino acids: CASSMGDKQNTEAFF. Here the CDR3 DNA reads TGTGCCAGCAGCATGGGGGACAAACAGAACACTGAAGCTTTCTTT. The full variable domain, with the rest looked up from reference TRBV7-9 and TRBJ1-1, is DTGVSQNPRHKITKRGQNVTFRCDPISEHNRLYWYRQTLGQGPEFLTYFQNEAQLEKSRLLSDRFSAERPKGSFSTLEIQRTEQGDSAMYLCASSMGDKQNTEAFFGQGTRLTVV.

This clone is a singleton in its sample. V gene TRBV6-6 combines with J gene TRBJ2-3, with D unclear. Trimming stripped 4 bases from V and 4 bases from J, with 9 bases between. Per germline, CDR1 MNHNY and CDR2 SVGAGI (reference sequence). The CDR3 loop spans 13 amino acids. The CDR3 protein is CASSFGVPDTQYF. CDR3 nucleotides: TGTGCCAGCAGTTTTGGAGTCCCAGATACGCAGTATTTT.

The J gene is TRBJ1-1, the V gene TRBV10-1; 9 bases align to TRBD1. Germline assignment: CDR1 WNHNN and CDR2 SYGVQD (reference sequence). Germline trimming cut 3 bases from V and 6 bases from J; bases unmatched to any gene: 11. The length of the CDR3 is 16 residues. The CDR3 sequence is CASSDHSGTGRAEAFF. CDR3 sequence (DNA): TGCGCCAGCAGTGACCACTCCGGGACAGGGAGAGCTGAAGCTTTCTTT.